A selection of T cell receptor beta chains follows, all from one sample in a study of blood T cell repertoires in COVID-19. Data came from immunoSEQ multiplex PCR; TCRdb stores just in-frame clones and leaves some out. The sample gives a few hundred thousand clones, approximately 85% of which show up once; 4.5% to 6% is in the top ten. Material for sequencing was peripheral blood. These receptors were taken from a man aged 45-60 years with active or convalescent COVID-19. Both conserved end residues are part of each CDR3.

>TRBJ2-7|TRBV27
CASSFSPSSGRVLSEQYF
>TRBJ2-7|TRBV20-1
CSASSGTSGIYEQYF
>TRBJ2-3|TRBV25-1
CASSGGGTGGTDTQYF
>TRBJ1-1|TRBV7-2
CASSFDRGSTEAFF
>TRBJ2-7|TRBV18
CASSPLAGQGEQYF
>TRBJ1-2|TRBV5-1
CASRKIPLDRVGSDYGYTF
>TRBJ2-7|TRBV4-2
CASSLTSGRAGDEQYF
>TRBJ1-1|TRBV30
CAWRDSGTELTEAFF
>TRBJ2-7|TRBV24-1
CATSDSTYEQYF
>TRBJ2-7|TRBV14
CASSQVGGAREQYF
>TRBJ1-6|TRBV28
CATRDSNSPLHF
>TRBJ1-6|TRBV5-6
CASSRQGWNSPLHF
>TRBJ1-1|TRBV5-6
CASSLFGGRGNTEAFF
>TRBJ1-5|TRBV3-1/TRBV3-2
CASSQGPQGAQPQHF
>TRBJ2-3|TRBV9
CASSVGRSTDTQYF
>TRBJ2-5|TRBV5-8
CASSGRGPETQYF
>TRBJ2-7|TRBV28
CASSLAGTSLGEQYF
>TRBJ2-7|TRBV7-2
CASSFHPGGEQYF
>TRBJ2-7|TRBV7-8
CASSQGRVEQYF
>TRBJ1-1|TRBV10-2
CASGRTGEMNTEAFF
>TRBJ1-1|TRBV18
CASSPVPPTEAFF
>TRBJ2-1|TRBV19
CASRELMSSYNEQFF
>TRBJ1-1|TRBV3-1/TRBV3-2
CASRVSSGNTEAFF
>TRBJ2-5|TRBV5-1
CASTKGVRETQYF
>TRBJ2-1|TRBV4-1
CASSLSRETWNEQFF
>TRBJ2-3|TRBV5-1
CASSLGTSGRAGTDTQYF
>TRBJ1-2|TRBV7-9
CASSLGEFVNYGYTF
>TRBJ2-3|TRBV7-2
CASSLARRGDTQYF
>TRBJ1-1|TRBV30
CAWRPNRGTEAFF